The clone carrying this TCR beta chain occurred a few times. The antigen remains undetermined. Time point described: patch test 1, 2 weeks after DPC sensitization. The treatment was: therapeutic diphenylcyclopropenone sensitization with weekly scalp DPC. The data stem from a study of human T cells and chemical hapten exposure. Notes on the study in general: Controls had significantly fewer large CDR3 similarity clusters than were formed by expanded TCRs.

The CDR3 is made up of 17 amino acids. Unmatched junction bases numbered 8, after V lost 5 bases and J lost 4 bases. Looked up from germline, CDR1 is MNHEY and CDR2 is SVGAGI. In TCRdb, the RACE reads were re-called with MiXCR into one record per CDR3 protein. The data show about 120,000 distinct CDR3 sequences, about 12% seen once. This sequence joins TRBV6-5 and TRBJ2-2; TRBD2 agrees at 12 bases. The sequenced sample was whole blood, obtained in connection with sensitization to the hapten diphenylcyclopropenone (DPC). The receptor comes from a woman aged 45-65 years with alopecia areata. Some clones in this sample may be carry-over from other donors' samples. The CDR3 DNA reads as TGTGCCAGCAGTCTCCAACTAGCGGGAGGTCTCACCGGGGAGCTGTTTTTT. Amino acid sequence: CASSLQLAGGLTGELFF.